This T cell receptor beta chain was retrieved from a study of T cell responses to AZD1222 COVID-19 vaccine. General study points: The sample set comprised mostly white British donors with more females, and clonal diversity was possibly underestimated.

Concerning this clone itself: As yet, its antigen is unknown.

The junction had 13 bases not matched to a gene; V was cut back by 2 bases and J by 5 bases. The CDR3 totals 17 residues. From germline, CDR1 is SGHDT and CDR2 YYEEEE. Sequencing was performed with immunoSEQ multiplex PCR; in TCRdb, only in-frame clones are kept and a portion is missing. Of about 130,000 clones in the sample, roughly 90% were seen once. The chain couples TRBV5-6 to TRBJ2-4, with 7 bases that match TRBD2. Sequencing used peripheral blood, obtained 28 days after the second AZD1222 dose. The receptor comes from an adult who received the AZD1222 COVID-19 vaccine. CDR3 sequence reads: CASSLLLGLGSENIQYF. The CDR3 nucleotides are TGTGCCAGCAGCTTACTTCTCGGACTAGGGAGTGAAAACATTCAGTACTTC.